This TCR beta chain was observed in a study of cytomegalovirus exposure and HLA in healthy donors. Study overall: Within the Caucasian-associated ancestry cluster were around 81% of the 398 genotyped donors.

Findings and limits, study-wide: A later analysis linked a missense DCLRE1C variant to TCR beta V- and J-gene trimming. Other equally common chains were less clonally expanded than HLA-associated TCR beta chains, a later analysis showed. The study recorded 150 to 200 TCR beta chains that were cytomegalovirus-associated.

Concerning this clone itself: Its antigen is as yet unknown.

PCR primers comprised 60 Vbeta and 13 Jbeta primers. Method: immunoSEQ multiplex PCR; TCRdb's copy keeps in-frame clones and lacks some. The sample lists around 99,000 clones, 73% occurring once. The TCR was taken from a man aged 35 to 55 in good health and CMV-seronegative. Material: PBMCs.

The CDR3 sequence is CASSRGRTSGGAIPETQYF. CDR3 bases: TGCGCCAGCAGTCGTGGCCGGACTAGCGGGGGGGCAATCCCAGAGACCCAGTACTTC. The chain is built from TRBV5-1 and TRBJ2-5; 15 bases agree with TRBD2. From germline, CDR1 is SGHRS and CDR2 YFSETQ. This CDR3 spans 19 amino acids. The V segment lost 5 bases and the J segment 4 bases; nucleotides outside the gene matches: 15.